The 16 T cell receptor beta chains below all came from one sample that was sequenced in a study of CD8+ T cells in alopecia areata. This sample's treatment: oral pan-JAK inhibitor, 5-10 mg twice daily. cDNA prepared by RNA extraction and subsequent reverse transcription served as the template for sequencing. Data came from immunoSEQ multiplex PCR; TCRdb stores just in-frame clones and leaves some out. The table shows more than 95,000 clones, with around 58% occurring only once. The specimen comprised CD8+ T cells sorted from blood, sampled at week 4, from a patient treated with tofacitinib. Receptors originate from a human donor with alopecia areata.

The chain has TRBV7-2 and TRBJ2-5; D may be TRBD1 or TRBD2 (5 bases each). CDR3 length: 15 residues. Germline-derived CDR1 and CDR2 are SGHTA and FQGNSA. V shed 4 bases and J shed 5 bases, with 17 bases lying between them. The CDR3 spells CASSSTGSWGETQYF. The DNA for the CDR3 is TGTGCCAGCAGCTCCACGGGGTCATGGGGGGAGACCCAGTACTTC.

This clone was found once. CDR3 in amino acids: CSVFGTSSYEQYF. CDR3 nucleotides: TGCAGCGTTTTCGGGACGTCGTCCTACGAGCAGTACTTC. V gene TRBV29-1 combines with J gene TRBJ2-7; D is perhaps TRBD1 or TRBD2 (5 bases each). CDR1 and CDR2 (germline): SQVTM, ANQGSEA. Trimming took 5 bases from V and 1 from J, leaving 12 bases between them. The CDR3 consists of 13 residues.

V is TRBV27 and J is TRBJ2-1; D is unclear. The CDR3 has 10 residues. CDR1 is MNHEY and CDR2 is SMNVEV in the germline V gene (reference sequence). V lost 3 bases and J 11 bases, leaving 5 bases between the germline ends. The CDR3 loop is CASSFPKQFF. CDR3 nucleotides: TGTGCCAGCAGTTTCCCCAAGCAGTTCTTC.

The CDR3 DNA sequence: TGTGCCAGCAGCGTAGGCACGTCCTACGAGCAGTACTTC. It encodes CASSVGTSYEQYF. V gene TRBV9 combines with J gene TRBJ2-7, with no clear D. Germline V gene sequence: CDR1 SGDLS, CDR2 YYNGEE. Trimming took off 0 bases at V and 1 base at J, with 5 bases between the two ends. The CDR3 spans 13 residues.

V is TRBV27 and J is TRBJ2-5, with D perhaps TRBD1 (6 bases). Germline CDR1 and CDR2: MNHEY and SMNVEV (reference sequence). The CDR3 runs to 15 residues. Trimming stripped 0 bases from V and 2 bases from J, with 10 bases between. The CDR3 DNA reads as TGTGCCAGCAGTTTATCAGGCAGGGGACAAGAGACCCAGTACTTC. Its translation: CASSLSGRGQETQYF.

The chain uses TRBV27 and TRBJ1-1; D may be TRBD1 (5 bases). The length of the CDR3 is 14 residues. Between the trimmed V and J ends, which lost 5 bases and 3 bases, there was a span of 13 bases. Germline values: CDR1 MNHEY, CDR2 SMNVEV (reference sequence). CDR3 nucleotide sequence: TGTGCCAGCAGTGCCGCGAGACAGTACACTGAAGCTTTCTTT. It specifies CASSAARQYTEAFF.

This clone turned up a few times. The chain recombines TRBV29-1 with TRBJ2-7; a possible D gene is TRBD1 (6 bases). V was shortened by 4 bases and J by 2 bases, with 9 bases between the two germline ends. CDR3 length: 12 amino acids. The germline CDR1 and CDR2 sequences are SQVTM and ANQGSEA. The CDR3 nucleotides read TGCAGCGTTGGAGGGGGACCCTACGAGCAGTACTTC. Its protein is CSVGGGPYEQYF.

V gene TRBV19 combines with J gene TRBJ1-1; 7 bases line up with TRBD1. Germline V gene sequence: CDR1 LNHDA, CDR2 SQIVND (reference sequence). V was clipped by 5 bases and J by 0 bases; unmatched bases: 9. The CDR3 loop spans 16 amino acids. In DNA, the CDR3 is TGTGCCAGTAGTGGCAGGGGGTGGGAGATGAACACTGAAGCTTTCTTT. Its protein product is CASSGRGWEMNTEAFF. Looking up the rest from reference TRBV19 and TRBJ1-1 gives the full variable domain: DGGITQSPKYLFRKEGQNVTLSCEQNLNHDAMYWYRQDPGQGLRLIYYSQIVNDFQKGDIAEGYSVSREKKESFPLTVTSAQKNPTAFYLCASSGRGWEMNTEAFFGQGTRLTVV.

This clone was picked up a small number of times. The chain recombines TRBV9 with TRBJ2-6; unclear D gene. This CDR3 comprises 14 residues. The germline V gene has CDR1 SGDLS and CDR2 YYNGEE. V was clipped by 0 bases and J by 1 base, with 2 bases between them. In DNA, the CDR3 is TGTGCCAGCAGCGTAGGGTCTGGGGCCAACGTCCTGACTTTC. Amino acids: CASSVGSGANVLTF.

The chain has TRBV29-1 and TRBJ2-2; no reliable D call. The CDR3 sequence is 10 residues long. Trimming took 7 bases from V and 6 from J, leaving 6 bases between them. Per germline, CDR1 SQVTM and CDR2 ANQGSEA. This chain's CDR3 is CSGLAGELFF. The CDR3 DNA reads as TGCAGCGGGTTAGCCGGGGAGCTGTTTTTT.

This chain links TRBV4-3 with TRBJ2-7; 7 bases line up with TRBD2. The CDR3 length is 16 residues. The V segment lost 0 bases and the J segment 0 bases; nucleotides outside the gene matches: 5. The germline gives CDR1 LGHNA, CDR2 YSLEER. The CDR3 sequence: CASSQDRAGDSYEQYF. The CDR3 DNA is TGCGCCAGCAGCCAAGATCGGGCGGGGGACTCCTACGAGCAGTACTTC.

This clone was detected a few times. CDR3 sequence reads: CSVSGLAGDANTGELFF. CDR3 coding DNA: TGCAGCGTGAGTGGACTAGCGGGGGACGCGAACACCGGGGAGCTGTTTTTT. V is TRBV29-1 and J is TRBJ2-2; 13 bases line up with TRBD2. Trimming cost V 6 bases and J 0 bases; bases outside gene matches: 7. CDR3 length: 17 amino acids. Looked up from germline, CDR1 is SQVTM and CDR2 is ANQGSEA.

The chain uses TRBV27 and TRBJ2-7; a possible D gene is TRBD2 (6 bases). The CDR3 loop spans 14 amino acids. Germline values: CDR1 MNHEY, CDR2 SMNVEV (reference sequence). V was cut by 3 bases and J by 4 bases, with 13 bases left in between. CDR3 bases: TGTGCCAGCAGTTTGCGGGGCAGCCCTTACGAGCAGTACTTC. It specifies CASSLRGSPYEQYF.

The CDR3 bases are TGTGCCTGGGTGTGGGGGACCACTGAAGCTTTCTTT. Translating gives CAWVWGTTEAFF. This chain connects TRBV30 to TRBJ1-1; D may be TRBD1 (5 bases). Trimming cost V 5 bases and J 4 bases, with 11 bases left between them. The CDR3 is made up of 12 amino acids. From germline, CDR1 is GTSNPN and CDR2 SVGIG (reference sequence).

The gene calls are TRBV7-2 and TRBJ1-2; TRBD1 might be the D (5 bases). This CDR3 has 15 residues. The V and J ends lost 4 bases and 6 bases respectively, with 18 bases between them. CDR1 and CDR2 (germline): SGHTA, FQGNSA. CDR3 DNA sequence: TGTGCCAGCAGCTCGTGGGAAGGGGACCCCAATGGCTACACCTTC. Protein sequence: CASSSWEGDPNGYTF.

The chain joins TRBV30 to TRBJ2-3; no definite D call. This CDR3 spans 13 amino acids. Germline V lookup: CDR1 GTSNPN, CDR2 SVGIG (reference sequence). Trimming left V 0 bases short and J 1 base short, with 5 bases between. The CDR3 protein is CAWSVMRTDTQYF. CDR3 nucleotide sequence: TGTGCCTGGAGTGTAATGCGCACAGATACGCAGTATTTT.